Many counts were recorded for the clone carrying this T cell receptor beta chain. Its specificity is not known. Construction of the TCR beta libraries employed iRepertoire HTBI primers in conjunction with Arm-PCR of CDR3 regions. TCRdb reanalysed the multiplex PCR reads using MiXCR and keeps one entry per CDR3 protein. The repertoire holds around 450,000 distinct CDR3 sequences, with 20% to 25% as singletons. Regarding time point: persistent/refractory GD, antithyroid drugs over 5 years with positive TRAb. PBMC RNA was the source of the TCR library. EDTA tubes received nine milliliters of drawn peripheral blood. Germline V lookup: CDR1 MDHEN, CDR2 SYDVKM. The CDR3 runs to 14 residues. The V gene end was trimmed by 10 bases and the J gene end by 2 bases; junction bases not matched to a gene: 9. The sample belongs to a study of regulatory T cells in long-lasting Graves disease. Turning to the study itself: Persistent cases were those of Graves' disease that involved over 5 years of antithyroid drugs with positive TSH receptor antibodies. Study results and caveats: Favoring TRBV28, TRBJ1-2 and TRBJ2-5 was a feature seen in persistent disease. Sample size, which was small, may have reduced accuracy.

The receptor's source is a female donor with Graves disease. The source was peripheral blood mononuclear cells (PBMCs), collected when the disease was refractory, from a patient treated with antithyroid drugs. The V call is TRBV28, the J call TRBJ2-7; 9 nucleotides agree with TRBD1. Here the CDR3 DNA reads TGTGCCACCCGGACAGGGGTCGGGGCCTACGAGCAGTACTTC. It codes for CATRTGVGAYEQYF.